This T cell receptor (beta chain) was documented in a study of cytomegalovirus exposure and HLA in healthy donors. Study results and caveats: In a later analysis, across HLA loci, associated TCR counts were highest for DRB1, lowest for HLA-C. As a later analysis showed, several of the most significant clusters appeared to be linked to common viral pathogens.

About this clone itself: Its matching antigen is unknown.

The PCR was carried out with 60 Vbeta primers and 13 Jbeta primers. Only in-frame clones appear in the TCRdb table, and some are missing; sequencing was by immunoSEQ multiplex PCR. The sample includes fewer than 150,000 clones, around 63% seen only once; the top ten take over 1.5%. When sampled, the donors appeared nominally healthy, though they likely had unrecorded immune exposures. Sequenced material: PBMCs. This TCR was recovered from a human donor in good health.

CDR3 region: CASRLFGRYEQYF. Written as DNA, the CDR3 is TGTGCCAGCCGCCTTTTCGGGAGGTACGAGCAGTACTTC. The J gene is TRBJ2-7, the V gene TRBV11-3; 7 bases are a match to TRBD2. Germline V gene sequence: CDR1 SGHNT, CDR2 YENEEA. J was trimmed by 4 bases and V by 8 bases; bases with no gene match: 8. This CDR3 is 13 amino acids long.